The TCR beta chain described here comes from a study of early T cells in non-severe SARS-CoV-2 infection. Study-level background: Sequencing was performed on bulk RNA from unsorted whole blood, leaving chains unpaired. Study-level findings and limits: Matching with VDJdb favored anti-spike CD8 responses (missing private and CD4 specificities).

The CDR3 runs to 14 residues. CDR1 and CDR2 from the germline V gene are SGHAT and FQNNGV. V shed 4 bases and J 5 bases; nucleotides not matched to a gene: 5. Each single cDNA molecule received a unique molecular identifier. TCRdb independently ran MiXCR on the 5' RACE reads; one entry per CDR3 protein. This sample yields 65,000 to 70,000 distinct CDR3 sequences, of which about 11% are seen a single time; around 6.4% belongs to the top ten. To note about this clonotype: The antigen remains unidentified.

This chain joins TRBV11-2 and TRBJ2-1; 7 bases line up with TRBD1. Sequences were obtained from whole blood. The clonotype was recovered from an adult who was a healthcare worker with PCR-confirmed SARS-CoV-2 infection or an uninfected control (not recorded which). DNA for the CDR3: TGTGCCAGCAGCTCCGGGACAGTTAACAATGAGCAGTTCTTC. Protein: CASSSGTVNNEQFF.